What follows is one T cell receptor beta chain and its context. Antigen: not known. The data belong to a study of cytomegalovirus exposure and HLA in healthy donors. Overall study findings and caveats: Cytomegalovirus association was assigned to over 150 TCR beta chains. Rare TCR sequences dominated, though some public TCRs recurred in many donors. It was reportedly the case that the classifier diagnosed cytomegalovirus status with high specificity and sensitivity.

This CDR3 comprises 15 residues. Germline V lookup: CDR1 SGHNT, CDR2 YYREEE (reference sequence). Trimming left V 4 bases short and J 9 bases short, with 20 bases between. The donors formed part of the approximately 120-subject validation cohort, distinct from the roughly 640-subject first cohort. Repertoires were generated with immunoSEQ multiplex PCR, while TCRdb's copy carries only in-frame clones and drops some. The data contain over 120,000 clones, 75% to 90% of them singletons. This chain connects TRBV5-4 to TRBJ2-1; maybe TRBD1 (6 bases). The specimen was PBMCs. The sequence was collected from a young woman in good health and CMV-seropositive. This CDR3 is CASSPRQGPNLEQFF. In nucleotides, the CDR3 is TGTGCCAGCAGCCCAAGGCAGGGGCCCAACCTTGAGCAGTTCTTC.